The clone carrying this T cell receptor (beta chain) was recorded many times. The data stem from a study of T cells in Graves' hyperthyroidism and ophthalmopathy. The ends were cut back, 5 bases at V and 4 bases at J, with 12 bases in the middle. Germline V gene lookup returns CDR1 MDHEN and CDR2 SYDVKM. There are 13 residues in the CDR3. RNA transcripts served as the template for amplifying TCR beta CDR3 regions. TCR CDR3 underwent first-round RT-PCR with the HTBI primer set. TCRdb re-derived calls from the multiplex PCR reads in MiXCR, one entry per CDR3 protein. The sample contains hundreds of thousands of distinct CDR3 sequences, around 19% of which appear only once.

Sequencing used blood. The origin of this receptor is a man aged 50 or older with Graves' ophthalmopathy. The rearrangement links TRBV28 to TRBJ2-7; D may be TRBD1 (6 bases). The CDR3 DNA reads TGTGCCAGCAGTGAATCCGGACAGTACGAGCAGTACTTC. Encoded protein: CASSESGQYEQYF.